This TCR beta chain was recovered during a study of blood T cell repertoires in COVID-19. Study background: The United States, Italy and Spain supplied acute and convalescent COVID-19 samples. PBMCs, B-cell-depleted T cells, or T cells were the source of the cDNA or gDNA that made up the material.

Authors' analysis steps: Estimates of nucleated cell counts were drawn from the amplification of reference gene primers. TCRdb's copy holds only in-frame clones and misses some; the assay was immunoSEQ multiplex PCR. Clone size and V and J calls were adopted from that table, with D and trimming inferred from the DNA. The table has about 300,000 clones, 85% to 90% seen once. Trimming left V 2 bases short and J 0 bases short, with 7 bases between. The CDR3 spans 14 residues. Germline CDR1 is MNHEY and CDR2 is SMNVEV (reference sequence). The rearrangement uses TRBV27 and TRBJ1-1, with D hard to call. The TCR sequence derives from a man in his 70s with acute or convalescent COVID-19. Specimen: peripheral blood. CDR3: CASSLDGLNTEAFF. The CDR3, as DNA: TGTGCCAGCAGTTTAGACGGGTTGAACACTGAAGCTTTCTTT.